This T cell receptor (beta chain) was identified in a study of blood T cell repertoires in COVID-19. Turning to the study itself: Material from acute and convalescent COVID-19 was sourced from the United States, Italy and Spain. Sources were T cells, B-cell-depleted T cells, or PBMCs; the material itself was cDNA or gDNA.

Original handling: Reference gene primer amplification gave estimated nucleated cell counts. The protocol was immunoSEQ multiplex PCR, while the TCRdb copy is restricted to in-frame clones and leaves out a portion. V, J and clone size were drawn from that table, and D and trimming were deduced from the DNA. Altogether about 140,000 clones are present, around 88% being singletons, with the ten largest covering less than 2%. Germline values: CDR1 SGHKS, CDR2 YYEKEE (reference sequence). V was pared by 1 base and J by 2 bases, with 2 bases of the junction left unmatched. The CDR3 loop spans 15 amino acids.

The genes are TRBV5-5 and TRBJ2-1; the match to TRBD1 covers 8 bases. The material sequenced was peripheral blood. This receptor was taken from a woman in her sixties or seventies with acute or convalescent COVID-19. The DNA for the CDR3 is TGTGCCAGCAGCTTGCAGGGGGCAGCCTACAATGAGCAGTTCTTC. Protein: CASSLQGAAYNEQFF.